Listed below are T cell receptor beta chains from one sample, sequenced in a study of control samples from healthy donors and cancer patients. Libraries were prepared by immunoSEQ multiplex PCR; TCRdb keeps only in-frame clonotypes and omits some of them. This sample has 100,000 or so clones; roughly 85% occur once, and the top ten carry 13%. Sequences were obtained from blood. Receptors were obtained from a woman aged 45-65 years in good health. The CDR3 runs from the conserved cysteine through the conserved F or W. A D gene is named only where the DNA matches it firmly. Size tells how often a clone was seen (once, few, many) or the class of an expanded clone, and some rows leave it out.

j_call clone_size v_call d_call cdr3_nt cdr3_aa
TRBJ2-1 - TRBV11-3 - TGTGCCAGCAGCCTTTTTAGCGGTAGCTCCTACAATGAGCAGTTCTTC CASSLFSGSSYNEQFF
TRBJ1-1 - TRBV3-1/TRBV3-2 - TGTGCCAGCAGCTATCCCTCCGGGGAAGCTTTCTTT CASSYPSGEAFF
TRBJ2-3 - TRBV11-3 - TGTGCCAGCAGGGGGGCATTAGATACGCAGTATTTT CASRGALDTQYF
TRBJ2-3 - TRBV14 - TGTGCCAGCAGCCAAGATGATGCGGGGGCCGCAACAGATACGCAGTATTTT CASSQDDAGAATDTQYF
TRBJ2-2 - TRBV28 TRBD1 TGTGCCAGCAGGGGGAGACAGGGGGGCACCGGGGAGCTGTTTTTT CASRGRQGGTGELFF
TRBJ2-1 - TRBV20-1 TRBD2 TGCAGTGCTAGTACTAGCGGGAGTGACGACTACAATGAGCAGTTCTTC CSASTSGSDDYNEQFF
TRBJ1-5 once TRBV19 - TGTGCCAGTAGTCTCCACAGGGAGAATCAGCCCCAGCATTTT CASSLHRENQPQHF
TRBJ1-4 - TRBV10-3 - TGTGCCATCAGTGAAACCGGTGGGATCAATGAAAAACTGTTTTTT CAISETGGINEKLFF
TRBJ2-2 - TRBV28 - TGTGCCAGCGGCTTTGCGGGGTTCGGGGGCCCGAACACCGGGGAGCTGTTTTTT CASGFAGFGGPNTGELFF
TRBJ1-1 - TRBV6-5 - TGTGCCAGCACCGCGGGGTGGGGTATGAACACTGAAGCTTTCTTT CASTAGWGMNTEAFF
TRBJ1-2 - TRBV9 - TGTGCCAGCAGCTCCCGGACGGCCTATGGCTACACCTTC CASSSRTAYGYTF
TRBJ2-3 - TRBV19 TRBD1 TGTGCCAGTAGTATTAGTTGGGACAGGCCAGATACGCAGTATTTT CASSISWDRPDTQYF
TRBJ2-1 - TRBV23-1 TRBD2 TGCGCGAAGGGACTAGCTTCCTACAATGAGCAGTTCTTC CAKGLASYNEQFF
TRBJ1-6 - TRBV7-2 TRBD1 TGTGCCAGCAGTTCCCGAGGGGACAGCCGTAATTCACCCCTCCACTTT CASSSRGDSRNSPLHF
TRBJ1-1 - TRBV5-4 - TGTGCCAGCAGCTTGGGGGGGACGGGGAACACTGAAGCTTTCTTT CASSLGGTGNTEAFF
TRBJ2-7 - TRBV29-1 - TGCAGCGTTGAGACAGAATGGGGCTCCTACGAGCAGTACTTC CSVETEWGSYEQYF
TRBJ1-1 - TRBV6-2/TRBV6-3 - TGTGCCAGCAGTTACTCGTCGGGGGCCAAGGTAGGCACTGAAGCTTTCTTT CASSYSSGAKVGTEAFF
TRBJ1-1 - TRBV9 TRBD1 TGTGCCAGCAGCGTAGCTCCATTAGGGACAGCGGTTGAAGCTTTCTTT CASSVAPLGTAVEAFF
TRBJ2-2 - TRBV4-3 - TGCGCCAGCAGCCTGGATATGAACACCGGGGAGCTGTTTTTT CASSLDMNTGELFF
TRBJ2-7 once TRBV15 - TGTGCCACCAGCGCCTATCCAGGCCTCCCTGCGGGCTCCTACGAGCAGTACTTC CATSAYPGLPAGSYEQYF
TRBJ2-7 - TRBV10-1 - TGCGCCAGCAGTGAAGGTTCAGGCGGCTCCTACGAGCAGTACTTC CASSEGSGGSYEQYF
TRBJ1-5 - TRBV14 - TGTGCCAGCAGCCAAGGGGGAACCTTCCCCCAGCCCCAGCATTTT CASSQGGTFPQPQHF
TRBJ2-7 - TRBV7-6 - TGTGCCAGCAGCCAGCGGGACAGCCCTATCGACGAGCAGTACTTC CASSQRDSPIDEQYF
TRBJ2-7 - TRBV7-8 TRBD2 TGTGCCAGCAGCTTTGGACTAGCGAGCTTATCCTACGAGCAGTACTTC CASSFGLASLSYEQYF
TRBJ2-2 - TRBV7-3 - TGTGCCAGCAGCCTAAGCGTAGTGAACACCGGGGAGCTGTTTTTT CASSLSVVNTGELFF
TRBJ1-1 - TRBV3-1/TRBV3-2 - TGTGCCAGCAGCTCCGGACAGTCTGAAGCTTTCTTT CASSSGQSEAFF
TRBJ1-5 - TRBV2 - TGTGCCAGCAGTGAACAGGGAGGACGGAGCAATCAGCCCCAGCATTTT CASSEQGGRSNQPQHF
TRBJ2-7 once TRBV7-2 - TGTGCCAGCAGTCCGAGAAGCTCCTACGAGCAGTACTTC CASSPRSSYEQYF